A single sample gave rise to the 8 T cell receptor beta chains below, sequenced in a study of cytomegalovirus exposure and HLA in healthy donors. With 60 Vbeta and 13 Jbeta primers, the PCR was carried out. Method: immunoSEQ multiplex PCR; TCRdb's copy keeps in-frame clones and lacks some. In the table there are about 120,000 clones, 77% of which are singletons. Sequences were obtained from PBMCs. The origin of the receptors is a man in his forties in good health and CMV-seropositive.

The CDR3 here is CASRRQGRTVTDTQYF. In DNA form, the CDR3 reads TGTGCCAGCAGAAGACAGGGCCGCACGGTGACAGATACGCAGTATTTT. The V call is TRBV5-4, the J call TRBJ2-3; the match to TRBD1 covers 7 bases. The germline gives CDR1 SGHNT, CDR2 YYREEE (reference sequence). The V segment lost 5 bases and the J segment 3 bases; nucleotides outside the gene matches: 12. The CDR3 spans 16 residues.

The CDR3 region is CASSLKGGSSGANVLTF. The CDR3 DNA is TGTGCCAGCTCACTGAAGGGAGGGAGTTCTGGGGCCAACGTCCTGACTTTC. The V call is TRBV18, the J call TRBJ2-6, with TRBD2 identical over 7 bases. With V trimmed by 4 bases and J by 1 base, 7 bases remained unmatched. The CDR3 is 17 amino acids. Per germline, CDR1 KGHSH and CDR2 LQKENI.

The chain employs TRBV4-1 and TRBJ2-3; 11 nucleotides match TRBD2. The CDR3 is 17 amino acids. J gave up 5 bases and V 0 bases, and 7 bases lay outside the gene matches. Germline V lookup: CDR1 MGHRA, CDR2 YSYEKL. The CDR3 bases are TGCGCCAGCAGCCAAGATCCGGCTAGCGGGGGGTTAGATACGCAGTATTTT. Translation: CASSQDPASGGLDTQYF.

The rearrangement joins TRBV27 to TRBJ2-1; D unresolved. V lost 2 bases, J lost 0 bases, and 11 bases lay in between. The CDR3 is 16 amino acids. From germline, CDR1 is MNHEY and CDR2 SMNVEV (reference sequence). The CDR3 region is CASSLKLLSSYNEQFF. The CDR3 nucleotides are TGTGCCAGCAGTTTAAAGTTACTATCCTCCTACAATGAGCAGTTCTTC.

V gene TRBV6-5 combines with J gene TRBJ2-1, with 9 positions matching TRBD1. V was clipped by 4 bases and J by 6 bases; unmatched bases: 10. Germline CDR1 reads MNHEY; CDR2 reads SVGAGI. The CDR3 runs 16 residues. CDR3: CASSSGGTGKFNEQFF. The CDR3 DNA reads as TGTGCCAGCAGTTCCGGAGGGACAGGGAAGTTCAATGAGCAGTTCTTC.

The V gene is TRBV28, the J gene TRBJ2-5, with 10 bases identical to TRBD1. J was trimmed by 4 bases and V by 3 bases; bases with no gene match: 5. Germline values: CDR1 MDHEN, CDR2 SYDVKM. The CDR3 length is 15 residues. The CDR3 reads CASSLRTGGVETQYF. The CDR3 bases are TGTGCCAGCAGTTTGAGGACAGGGGGAGTAGAGACCCAGTACTTC. The entire variable domain, with the rest obtained from reference TRBV28 and TRBJ2-5, is as follows: DVKVTQSSRYLVKRTGEKVFLECVQDMDHENMFWYRQDPGLGLRLIYFSYDVKMKEKGDIPEGYSVSREKKERFSLILESASTNQTSMYLCASSLRTGGVETQYFGPGTRLLVL.

The rearrangement links TRBV12-5 to TRBJ2-5; D might be TRBD1 (5 bases). The DNA matches TRBJ2-7 better at its end, which makes the J call doubtful. The germline gives CDR1 LGHNT, CDR2 FRNRAP. The CDR3 is 14 amino acids. This chain's CDR3 is CASPYRHWTYEQYF. In DNA form, the CDR3 reads TGTGCTAGCCCGTACAGGCATTGGACCTACGAGCAGTACTTC.

This chain links TRBV28 with TRBJ1-1, with TRBD1 matching 11 bases. Germline V gene data show CDR1 as MDHEN and CDR2 as SYDVKM. The V and J ends lost 0 bases and 6 bases, in that order; junction bases with no gene match: 9. The CDR3 extends over 17 amino acids. CDR3 sequence: CASSLWGGTGGEAEAFF. The CDR3 DNA sequence: TGTGCCAGCAGTTTATGGGGGGGGACAGGGGGTGAGGCTGAAGCTTTCTTT.